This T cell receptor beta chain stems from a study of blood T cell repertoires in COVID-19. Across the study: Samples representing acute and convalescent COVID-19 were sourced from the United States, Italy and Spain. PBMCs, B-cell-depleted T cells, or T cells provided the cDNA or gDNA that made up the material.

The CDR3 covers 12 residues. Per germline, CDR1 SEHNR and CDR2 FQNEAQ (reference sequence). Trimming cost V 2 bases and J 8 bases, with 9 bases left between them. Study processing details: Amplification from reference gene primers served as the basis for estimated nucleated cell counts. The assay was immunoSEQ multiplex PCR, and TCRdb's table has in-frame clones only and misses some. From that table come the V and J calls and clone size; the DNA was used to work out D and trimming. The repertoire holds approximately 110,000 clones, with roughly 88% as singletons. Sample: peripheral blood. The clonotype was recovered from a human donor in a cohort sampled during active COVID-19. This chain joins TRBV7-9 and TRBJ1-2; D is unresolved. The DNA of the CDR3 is TGTGCCAGCAGCTTAAGCAGCGGGGGCTACACCTTC. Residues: CASSLSSGGYTF.